These T cell receptor beta chains were read from a single sample in a study of T cell repertoires in cytomegalovirus infection. TCRdb independently ran MiXCR on the reads; one entry per CDR3 protein. The sample lists approximately 89,000 distinct CDR3 sequences, more than 20% occurring once. These TCRs' antigens remain unknown. Here the sequenced sample was CD8+ T cells from cultured PBMCs, taken from culture after CMV antigen stimulation. All receptors come from a human donor in good health (CMV status not recorded). Some clones in this sample may be carry-over from other donors' samples. CDR3s include the opening cysteine and the closing phenylalanine or tryptophan. Each record gives: J gene, D gene, V gene, clone size, CDR3 protein, CDR3 DNA. D genes are given only for firm matches. A row's size may be missing; if present it is once, few, many or a size class.

j_call: TRBJ1-4; d_call: TRBD1; v_call: TRBV6-1; clone_size: few; cdr3_aa: CASSPQPGQGDEKLFF; cdr3_nt: TGTGCCAGCAGTCCTCAACCGGGACAGGGGGATGAAAAACTGTTTTTT
j_call: TRBJ2-5; d_call: .; v_call: TRBV7-2; clone_size: many; cdr3_aa: CASSSSGSTLQETQYF; cdr3_nt: TGTGCCAGCAGCTCTTCGGGGAGCACCCTCCAAGAGACCCAGTACTTC
j_call: TRBJ2-5; d_call: .; v_call: TRBV7-2; clone_size: many; cdr3_aa: CASSPHTTGGETQYF; cdr3_nt: TGTGCCAGCAGCCCCCATACAACCGGGGGAGAGACCCAGTACTTC
j_call: TRBJ2-1; d_call: TRBD2; v_call: TRBV4-3; clone_size: many; cdr3_aa: CASSQETSDNEQFF; cdr3_nt: TGCGCCAGCAGCCAAGAGACTAGCGACAATGAGCAGTTCTTC
j_call: TRBJ2-7; d_call: .; v_call: TRBV5-5; clone_size: .; cdr3_aa: CASSSGQGFANEQYF; cdr3_nt: TGTGCCAGCAGCTCTGGTCAGGGGTTTGCCAACGAGCAGTACTTC
j_call: TRBJ2-6; d_call: .; v_call: TRBV5-4; clone_size: .; cdr3_aa: CASSLQGSSGANVLTF; cdr3_nt: TGTGCCAGCAGCCTCCAAGGGTCGTCGGGGGCCAACGTCCTGACTTTC
j_call: TRBJ2-1; d_call: .; v_call: TRBV12-3/TRBV12-4; clone_size: few; cdr3_aa: CASLTPKGGNEQFF; cdr3_nt: TGTGCCAGCCTTACTCCCAAGGGGGGCAATGAGCAGTTCTTC
j_call: TRBJ2-2; d_call: .; v_call: TRBV5-1; clone_size: .; cdr3_aa: CASSWDVTITGELFF; cdr3_nt: TGCGCCAGCAGCTGGGACGTAACCATCACCGGGGAGCTGTTTTTT
j_call: TRBJ1-2; d_call: .; v_call: TRBV28; clone_size: .; cdr3_aa: CASSLGSLVFYTF; cdr3_nt: TGTGCCAGCAGTTTAGGGAGCTTAGTCTTCTACACCTTC
j_call: TRBJ2-2; d_call: TRBD1; v_call: TRBV20-1; clone_size: .; cdr3_aa: CSADRGGGTGELLF; cdr3_nt: TGCAGTGCTGACAGGGGAGGTGGCACCGGGGAGCTGCTTTTT
j_call: TRBJ2-3; d_call: TRBD2; v_call: TRBV5-1; clone_size: few; cdr3_aa: CASSKTLTSGNTDTQYF; cdr3_nt: TGCGCCAGCAGCAAGACACTGACTAGCGGCAACACAGATACGCAGTATTTT
j_call: TRBJ1-5; d_call: .; v_call: TRBV6-2/TRBV6-3; clone_size: .; cdr3_aa: CASSYESSWQPQHF; cdr3_nt: TGTGCCAGCAGTTACGAGAGTTCTTGGCAGCCCCAGCATTTT
j_call: TRBJ2-3; d_call: .; v_call: TRBV27; clone_size: .; cdr3_aa: CASSLSVTDTQYF; cdr3_nt: TGTGCCAGCAGTTTATCGGTTACAGATACGCAGTATTTT
j_call: TRBJ2-1; d_call: TRBD1; v_call: TRBV12-3/TRBV12-4; clone_size: .; cdr3_aa: CASSRRTGSYNEQFF; cdr3_nt: TGTGCCAGCAGCCGGCGGACAGGGTCCTACAATGAGCAGTTCTTC
j_call: TRBJ1-2; d_call: TRBD1; v_call: TRBV11-1; clone_size: many; cdr3_aa: CASSLWQGDYGYTF; cdr3_nt: TGTGCCAGCTCCCTCTGGCAGGGGGACTATGGCTACACCTTC
j_call: TRBJ2-5; d_call: .; v_call: TRBV6-2/TRBV6-3; clone_size: few; cdr3_aa: CASTNPEETQYF; cdr3_nt: TGTGCCAGCACCAACCCGGAGGAGACCCAGTACTTC
j_call: TRBJ2-3; d_call: .; v_call: TRBV11-1; clone_size: .; cdr3_aa: CASRTVFSTDTQYF; cdr3_nt: TGTGCCAGCAGGACAGTATTTAGCACAGATACGCAGTATTTT
j_call: TRBJ2-7; d_call: TRBD1; v_call: TRBV6-5; clone_size: .; cdr3_aa: CASSYGKTGGIYEQYF; cdr3_nt: TGTGCCAGCAGTTACGGAAAAACAGGGGGGATCTACGAGCAGTACTTC
j_call: TRBJ2-3; d_call: .; v_call: TRBV6-6; clone_size: few; cdr3_aa: CASSYSPADTQYF; cdr3_nt: TGTGCCAGCAGTTACTCCCCGGCAGATACGCAGTATTTT
j_call: TRBJ2-3; d_call: TRBD2; v_call: TRBV12-3/TRBV12-4; clone_size: few; cdr3_aa: CASSRVAGGADTQYF; cdr3_nt: TGTGCCAGCAGCCGTGTAGCGGGTGGGGCAGATACGCAGTATTTT
j_call: TRBJ2-1; d_call: .; v_call: TRBV12-3/TRBV12-4; clone_size: .; cdr3_aa: CASTLTYLGYNEQFF; cdr3_nt: TGTGCCAGCACCTTGACTTATCTAGGCTACAATGAGCAGTTCTTC
j_call: TRBJ2-1; d_call: .; v_call: TRBV5-6; clone_size: .; cdr3_aa: CASSLLRGSYNEQFF; cdr3_nt: TGTGCCAGCAGCTTGTTAAGGGGTTCCTACAATGAGCAGTTCTTC
j_call: TRBJ2-1; d_call: TRBD2; v_call: TRBV2; clone_size: few; cdr3_aa: CASRDSGAEDEQFF; cdr3_nt: TGTGCCAGCAGGGATAGCGGGGCGGAGGATGAGCAGTTCTTC
j_call: TRBJ2-1; d_call: TRBD2; v_call: TRBV27; clone_size: .; cdr3_aa: CASSLVPTSFGEQFF; cdr3_nt: TGTGCCAGCAGTTTGGTTCCGACTAGCTTCGGTGAGCAGTTCTTC
j_call: TRBJ1-1; d_call: TRBD1; v_call: TRBV11-2; clone_size: few; cdr3_aa: CASRSGQGVMNTEAFF; cdr3_nt: TGTGCCAGCAGGTCAGGACAGGGCGTCATGAACACTGAAGCTTTCTTT
j_call: TRBJ2-1; d_call: TRBD2; v_call: TRBV25-1; clone_size: few; cdr3_aa: CASSEQGLVDEQFF; cdr3_nt: TGTGCCAGCTCGGAACAGGGACTAGTCGATGAGCAGTTCTTC
j_call: TRBJ1-1; d_call: .; v_call: TRBV12-3/TRBV12-4; clone_size: many; cdr3_aa: CASSLAGMTHTNTEAFF; cdr3_nt: TGTGCCAGCAGTTTAGCGGGGATGACACACACGAACACTGAAGCTTTCTTT
j_call: TRBJ2-5; d_call: TRBD2; v_call: TRBV20-1; clone_size: few; cdr3_aa: CSAPSGGKTQYF; cdr3_nt: TGCAGTGCTCCTAGCGGGGGAAAGACCCAGTACTTC
j_call: TRBJ2-4; d_call: TRBD1; v_call: TRBV12-3/TRBV12-4; clone_size: many; cdr3_aa: CASSQSSTGQAVKNIQYF; cdr3_nt: TGTGCCAGCAGTCAGTCCAGTACGGGACAGGCGGTTAAGAACATTCAGTACTTC
j_call: TRBJ1-1; d_call: .; v_call: TRBV12-3/TRBV12-4; clone_size: few; cdr3_aa: CASSFGGDEAFF; cdr3_nt: TGTGCCAGCAGTTTTGGCGGAGATGAAGCTTTCTTT
j_call: TRBJ1-2; d_call: .; v_call: TRBV6-1; clone_size: few; cdr3_aa: CASRDVNGYTF; cdr3_nt: TGTGCCAGCAGGGACGTGAATGGCTACACCTTC
j_call: TRBJ2-7; d_call: .; v_call: TRBV29-1; clone_size: .; cdr3_aa: CSVARDAIYEQYF; cdr3_nt: TGCAGCGTAGCCCGGGACGCGATCTACGAGCAGTACTTC
j_call: TRBJ1-2; d_call: TRBD1; v_call: TRBV28; clone_size: .; cdr3_aa: CASSLPGLTGKGYTF; cdr3_nt: TGTGCCAGCAGCCTGCCTGGACTGACAGGGAAGGGCTACACCTTC
j_call: TRBJ2-1; d_call: .; v_call: TRBV5-5; clone_size: .; cdr3_aa: CASSLDRSLYNEQFF; cdr3_nt: TGTGCCAGCAGCTTGGACAGGAGCCTCTACAATGAGCAGTTCTTC
j_call: TRBJ1-2; d_call: TRBD1; v_call: TRBV6-2/TRBV6-3; clone_size: .; cdr3_aa: CASSYDGTGISGYTF; cdr3_nt: TGTGCCAGCAGTTATGACGGGACAGGGATTAGTGGCTACACCTTC
j_call: TRBJ2-3; d_call: .; v_call: TRBV2; clone_size: few; cdr3_aa: CASSESRRGVDTQYF; cdr3_nt: TGTGCCAGCAGTGAAAGTCGGAGAGGTGTGGATACGCAGTATTTT
j_call: TRBJ2-5; d_call: .; v_call: TRBV6-2/TRBV6-3; clone_size: few; cdr3_aa: CASSRTTGTTSKTQYF; cdr3_nt: TGTGCCAGCAGCCGAACCACCGGGACAACTTCGAAGACCCAGTACTTC
j_call: TRBJ1-2; d_call: TRBD1; v_call: TRBV4-1; clone_size: many; cdr3_aa: CASSQDRLTGQYTF; cdr3_nt: TGCGCCAGCAGCCAAGACAGACTGACAGGGCAGTACACCTTC
j_call: TRBJ1-2; d_call: TRBD1; v_call: TRBV4-1; clone_size: many; cdr3_aa: CASSQEGVQGVGGYTF; cdr3_nt: TGCGCCAGCAGCCAAGAAGGGGTACAGGGGGTCGGTGGCTACACCTTC
j_call: TRBJ2-3; d_call: .; v_call: TRBV20-1; clone_size: .; cdr3_aa: CSASGVPESTDTQYF; cdr3_nt: TGCAGTGCTTCGGGGGTCCCGGAGAGCACAGATACGCAGTATTTT
j_call: TRBJ2-3; d_call: .; v_call: TRBV27; clone_size: .; cdr3_aa: CASSSWGDTQYF; cdr3_nt: TGTGCCAGCAGTTCCTGGGGAGATACGCAGTATTTT
j_call: TRBJ1-5; d_call: .; v_call: TRBV12-3/TRBV12-4; clone_size: many; cdr3_aa: CASSLEYNQPQHF; cdr3_nt: TGTGCCAGCAGTTTAGAGTACAATCAGCCCCAGCATTTT
j_call: TRBJ1-2; d_call: .; v_call: TRBV5-6; clone_size: few; cdr3_aa: CASSLGSTMAYGYTF; cdr3_nt: TGTGCCAGCAGCTTGGGGTCCACGATGGCATATGGCTACACCTTC
j_call: TRBJ2-6; d_call: .; v_call: TRBV7-8; clone_size: few; cdr3_aa: CASSGRLAGANVLTF; cdr3_nt: TGTGCCAGCAGCGGCCGACTAGCTGGGGCCAACGTCCTGACTTTC
j_call: TRBJ1-1; d_call: .; v_call: TRBV13; clone_size: .; cdr3_aa: CASSLDRVPFF; cdr3_nt: TGTGCCAGCAGCTTAGACAGGGTCCCTTTCTTT
j_call: TRBJ1-5; d_call: .; v_call: TRBV10-2; clone_size: few; cdr3_aa: CASSEYRVNQPQHF; cdr3_nt: TGCGCCAGCAGTGAGTACAGGGTCAATCAGCCCCAGCATTTT